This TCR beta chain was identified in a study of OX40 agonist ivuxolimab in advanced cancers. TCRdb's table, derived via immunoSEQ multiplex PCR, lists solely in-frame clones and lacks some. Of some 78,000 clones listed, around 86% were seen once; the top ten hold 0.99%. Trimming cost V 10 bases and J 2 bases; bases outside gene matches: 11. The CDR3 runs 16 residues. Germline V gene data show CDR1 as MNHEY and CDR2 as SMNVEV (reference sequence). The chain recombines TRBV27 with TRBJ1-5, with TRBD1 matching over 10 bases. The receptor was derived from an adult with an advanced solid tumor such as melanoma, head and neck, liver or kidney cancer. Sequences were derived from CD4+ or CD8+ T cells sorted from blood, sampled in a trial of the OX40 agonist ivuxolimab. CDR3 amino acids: CAISPPGQGCNQPQHF. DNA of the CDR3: TGTGCCATTTCCCCCCCGGGACAGGGGTGCAATCAGCCCCAGCATTTT.